The 21 T cell receptor beta chains reported below all come from one sample, sequenced in a study of T-cell reconstitution after alpha-beta-depleted transplantation in children listed by TCRdb under 2016. The treatment or condition label of this sample denotes: allogeneic hematopoietic cell transplantation with graft depleted of TCRalphabeta T cells and CD19 B cells. The receptor library was made with PCR. This sample was sequenced with an Illumina HiSeq 2500. TCR libraries were prepared with molecular barcoding, using unique molecular identifiers to normalize TCRbeta repertoire quantification. The raw public reads went through TCRdb reprocessing: fastp at Q25, MiXCR clone calling, in-frame beta chains kept. For every CDR3 protein sequence, its rows merge into one entry that carries the most common genes and DNA. In all, the sample holds 800,000 to 1,000,000 distinct CDR3 sequences, and about 29% of those were seen once. The ten most abundant clones make up roughly 31% of the sample.

The sequences come from PBMCs, mostly from graft donor cells, collected 360 days after TCRalphabeta/CD19-depleted stem cell transplant. All receptors derive from a boy less than two years old who had a stem cell transplant for SCID, so the T cells may come from the graft donor.

Only a few counts were recorded for this clonotype. DNA for the CDR3: TGCGCCAGCTCAATCGGGAAGTCTTACACCGGGGAGCTGTTTTTT. Its translation: CASSIGKSYTGELFF. The rearrangement uses TRBV5-1 and TRBJ2-2; D is perhaps TRBD2 (5 bases). The germline V and J ends were trimmed by 7 bases and 3 bases, with 16 bases remaining between them. This CDR3 comprises 15 residues. Per the germline V gene, CDR1 is SGHRS and CDR2 is YFSETQ.

This chain links TRBV4-2 with TRBJ1-2; a possible D gene is TRBD1 (5 bases). Trimming removed 0 bases from V and 6 bases from J, with 11 bases in between. This CDR3 spans 14 amino acids. Germline CDR1 is LGHNA and CDR2 is YNFKEQ. The CDR3 reads CASSQERGWNGYTF. The CDR3 DNA sequence: TGTGCCAGCAGCCAAGAGAGGGGCTGGAATGGCTACACCTTC.

Points on this clonotype: This may arise from a read error, as a much more abundant clone is one base away. This sequence joins TRBV7-9 and TRBJ2-5; D not certain. V was clipped by 3 bases and J by 1 base, with 3 bases between them. The germline V gene has CDR1 SEHNR and CDR2 FQNEAQ (reference sequence). This CDR3 has 12 amino acids. In DNA form, the CDR3 reads TGTGCCAGCAGCTTCGCCCAAGAGACCCAGTACTTC. Translating it yields CASSFAQETQYF.

The table lists this clonotype with a few counts. This sequence joins TRBV7-7 and TRBJ2-1, with D perhaps TRBD2 (6 bases). The germline gives CDR1 SSHAT, CDR2 FNYEAQ (reference sequence). The CDR3 covers 14 residues. V lost 3 bases, J lost 4 bases, and 10 bases lay in between. The CDR3 region has the DNA TGTGCCAGCAGCTTGGAGGAGGGGTACAATGAGCAGTTCTTC. It yields the protein CASSLEEGYNEQFF.

This chain connects TRBV20-1 to TRBJ2-1, with D perhaps TRBD2 (5 bases). There are 16 residues in the CDR3. From germline, CDR1 is DFQATT and CDR2 SNEGSKA (reference sequence). Trimming cost V 4 bases and J 7 bases, with 23 bases left between them. This CDR3 reads CSATHVGSNRGNEQFF. The DNA of the CDR3 is TGCAGTGCTACTCACGTGGGGTCCAATCGGGGAAATGAGCAGTTCTTC.

The chain couples TRBV5-1 to TRBJ1-1, with D possibly matching TRBD1 (5 bases). The ends were cut back, 6 bases at V and 1 base at J, with 13 bases in the middle. The CDR3 contains 14 residues. CDR1 is SGHRS, CDR2 YFSETQ, per germline. CDR3 residues: CASTSYTGNTEAFF. The CDR3 DNA is TGCGCCAGCACCTCCTATACAGGGAACACTGAAGCTTTCTTT.

This clonotype turned up a few times. V gene TRBV11-2 combines with J gene TRBJ1-1; 7 bases map to TRBD1. The CDR3 has 17 residues. V lost 2 bases, J lost 3 bases, and 12 bases stayed unmatched. Germline CDR1 is SGHAT and CDR2 is FQNNGV. CDR3 loop: CASSLPLVGGYHTEAFF. The CDR3 coding sequence is TGTGCCAGCAGCTTACCCTTGGTAGGGGGCTATCACACTGAAGCTTTCTTT.

The chain recombines TRBV27 with TRBJ2-7, with D possibly matching TRBD1 (5 bases). The V end lost 6 bases, the J end lost 0 bases, and 15 bases lay between the germline ends. This CDR3 contains 15 residues. Germline V gives CDR1 MNHEY, CDR2 SMNVEV (reference sequence). CDR3 region: CASSRSGRASYEQYF. The DNA of the CDR3 is TGTGCCAGCAGCCGATCCGGCAGGGCCTCCTACGAGCAGTACTTC.

A few counts support this clonotype. J is TRBJ2-7 and V is TRBV9, with TRBD1 matching 7 bases. Germline V CDR1 and CDR2: SGDLS, YYNGEE. Unmatched junction bases numbered 12, after V lost 4 bases and J lost 5 bases. This CDR3 comprises 15 residues. The chain's CDR3 is CASSKRQGSFHEQYF. For the CDR3, the DNA is TGTGCCAGCAGCAAGAGACAGGGAAGTTTCCACGAGCAGTACTTC.

This chain links TRBV15 with TRBJ2-1; 8 bases align to TRBD2. With V trimmed by 6 bases and J by 3 bases, 7 bases remained unmatched. Germline V CDR1 and CDR2: LNHNV, YYDKDF (reference sequence). The CDR3 covers 15 residues. CDR3 coding DNA: TGTGCCACCAGGAACCGGGGGGGCCTCTACAATGAGCAGTTCTTC. Translation gives CATRNRGGLYNEQFF.

J is TRBJ2-1 and V is TRBV25-1; 8 bases are a match to TRBD1. CDR3 length: 13 amino acids. Germline loops: CDR1 MGHDK, CDR2 SYGVNS. The V and J ends lost 3 bases and 8 bases, in that order; junction bases with no gene match: 3. The DNA for the CDR3 is TGTGCCAGCAGTGACCCGACAGGGGATGAGCAGTTCTTC. This codes for CASSDPTGDEQFF. Drawing the rest from reference TRBV25-1 and TRBJ2-1, the complete variable domain is EADIYQTPRYLVIGTGKKITLECSQTMGHDKMYWYQQDPGMELHLIHYSYGVNSTEKGDLSSESTVSRIRTEHFPLTLESARPSHTSQYLCASSDPTGDEQFFGPGTRLTVL.

The gene calls are TRBV2 and TRBJ2-3; 9 nucleotides align to TRBD1. The J segment lost 2 bases and the V segment lost 6 bases, leaving 3 bases of the junction unmatched. In germline, CDR1 is SNHLY, CDR2 FYNNEI. The CDR3 spans 14 residues. The CDR3 region has the DNA TGTGCCAGCAGGGGGACAGGGTCCACAGATACGCAGTATTTT. Translating it yields CASRGTGSTDTQYF.

The CDR3 protein is CSARIGADYGYTF. CDR3 coding DNA: TGCAGTGCTAGAATTGGGGCAGACTATGGCTACACCTTC. This chain links TRBV20-1 with TRBJ1-2, with D possibly TRBD1 on 5 matching bases. V was trimmed by 2 bases and J by 3 bases, leaving 10 bases between them. This CDR3 is 13 amino acids long. Per germline, CDR1 DFQATT and CDR2 SNEGSKA (reference sequence).

The CDR3 nucleotides read TGTGCCAGCAGCTCTCCTTGGGGACAGGGCTACGAGCAGTACTTC. This translates into CASSSPWGQGYEQYF. The gene calls are TRBV7-9 and TRBJ2-7; TRBD1 aligns across 9 bases. CDR1 and CDR2 from the germline V gene are SEHNR and FQNEAQ (reference sequence). The J segment lost 3 bases and the V segment lost 4 bases, leaving 7 bases of the junction unmatched. This CDR3 spans 15 amino acids.

This clonotype is a singleton in its sample. The rearrangement joins TRBV24-1 to TRBJ2-5; 12 nucleotides align to TRBD2. The V segment lost 3 bases and the J segment 2 bases; nucleotides outside the gene matches: 3. The CDR3 spans 16 residues. From germline, CDR1 is KGHDR and CDR2 SFDVKD. The CDR3 here is CATSDPGTSGQETQYF. CDR3 bases: TGTGCCACCAGTGATCCCGGGACTAGCGGGCAAGAGACCCAGTACTTC.

Here the CDR3 reads CASNPPGIIGANVLTF. The CDR3 bases are TGTGCCAGCAACCCTCCAGGGATTATCGGGGCCAACGTCCTGACTTTC. This sequence joins TRBV7-2 and TRBJ2-6; perhaps TRBD1 as D (5 bases). V lost 7 bases, J lost 4 bases, and 17 bases lay in between. Germline CDR1 is SGHTA and CDR2 is FQGNSA. CDR3 length: 16 residues.

Only a few counts were recorded for this clonotype. This chain links TRBV7-3 with TRBJ2-1, with 8 bases matching TRBD2. This CDR3 is 13 amino acids long. The germline V gene encodes CDR1 SGHTA and CDR2 FQGTGA. Unmatched junction bases numbered 6, after V lost 1 base and J lost 13 bases. The CDR3 DNA reads as TGTGCCAGCAGCTTAAGTAGCGGGGTAGTTCAGTTCTTC. It codes for CASSLSSGVVQFF.

Here the CDR3 reads CASSQARQGRNTEAFF. CDR3 bases: TGCGCCAGCAGCCAAGCCCGACAGGGGAGGAACACTGAAGCTTTCTTT. The rearrangement links TRBV4-1 to TRBJ1-1; 8 bases line up with TRBD1. Trimming at V came to 1 base and at J to 1 base, leaving 5 bases not matched to a gene. The germline V gene encodes CDR1 MGHRA and CDR2 YSYEKL. This CDR3 has 16 amino acids.

This clonotype was seen a handful of times. V is TRBV20-1 and J is TRBJ2-7, with D possibly being TRBD1 or TRBD2 (5 bases each). This CDR3 has 15 residues. Trimming took off 3 bases at V and 0 bases at J, with 15 bases between the two ends. Germline CDR1 and CDR2: DFQATT and SNEGSKA (reference sequence). CDR3 in amino acids: CSASGRDVTSYEQYF. In DNA form, the CDR3 reads TGCAGTGCTAGTGGAAGGGACGTTACCTCCTACGAGCAGTACTTC.

This clonotype has a count of ten or more. This sequence joins TRBV6-5 and TRBJ2-7; no clear D. V dropped 5 bases and J dropped 0 bases, with 11 bases sitting between them. In germline, CDR1 is MNHEY, CDR2 SVGAGI. The CDR3 is made up of 14 amino acids. Here the CDR3 DNA reads TGTGCCAGCAGTAACAGACGGACCTCCTACGAGCAGTACTTC. As protein: CASSNRRTSYEQYF.

The sample holds a few counts of this clonotype. CDR3 protein: CSVQGTATMNTEAFF. The CDR3 region has the DNA TGCAGCGTTCAGGGGACAGCAACTATGAACACTGAAGCTTTCTTT. V is TRBV29-1 and J is TRBJ1-1; 7 nucleotides line up with TRBD1. V gave up 5 bases and J gave up 0 bases; unmatched junction bases: 9. The germline CDR1 and CDR2 sequences are SQVTM and ANQGSEA. The CDR3 is made up of 15 amino acids.